The 17 T cell receptor beta chains given below trace back to one sample, sequenced in a study of blood T cell repertoires in COVID-19 (dated by TCRdb to the early 2020s). The library relied on the immunoSEQ multiplex PCR assay. This is the immuneACCESS table as TCRdb keeps it, with only in-frame sequences that have V and J called. A part of the clones is gone; compared with another copy, unresolved V genes explain less than half, and the rest is unexplained. Here the sample has 200,000 to 300,000 clones; 80% to 90% occur a single time. The ten largest clones take up about 2.1% of the sample. The sample taken for sequencing was peripheral blood. These receptors were taken from a young man with active or convalescent COVID-19.

The V gene is TRBV30, the J gene TRBJ2-2; D unclear. Germline V gene sequence: CDR1 GTSNPN, CDR2 SVGIG (reference sequence). The CDR3 contains 13 residues. Trimming stripped 2 bases from V and 1 base from J, with 5 bases between. The CDR3 DNA reads as TGTGCCTGGAGTTCGGGGAACACCGGGGAGCTGTTTTTT. This encodes CAWSSGNTGELFF.

The rearrangement uses TRBV20-1 and TRBJ1-1; a weak D match, TRBD1 (6 bases). This CDR3 has 11 residues. Germline V gives CDR1 DFQATT, CDR2 SNEGSKA (reference sequence). With 8 bases removed from V and 1 base from J, the gap between germline ends came to 8 bases. As DNA, the CDR3 is TGCAGTAAGGGACAGAACACTGAAGCTTTCTTT. Amino acid sequence: CSKGQNTEAFF.

This rearrangement joins TRBV6-5 to TRBJ2-1, with 13 bases matching TRBD2. This CDR3 contains 14 residues. The junction had 2 bases not matched to a gene; V was cut back by 6 bases and J by 6 bases. Germline V gene data show CDR1 as MNHEY and CDR2 as SVGAGI. This CDR3 is CASRTSGGPNEQFF. CDR3 sequence (DNA): TGTGCCAGCAGGACTAGCGGGGGGCCCAATGAGCAGTTCTTC.

The count of this clone is one. The chain recombines TRBV5-5 with TRBJ2-3, with 7 bases that match TRBD2. The CDR3 is made up of 15 amino acids. V shed 3 bases, J shed 2 bases, and the junction held 6 bases outside the gene matches. Germline-derived CDR1 and CDR2 are SGHKS and YYEKEE (reference sequence). CDR3: CASSSGLHYTDTQYF. In DNA form, the CDR3 reads TGTGCCAGCAGCTCGGGACTACATTACACAGATACGCAGTATTTT.

This clone showed up just once. The J gene is TRBJ1-3, the V gene TRBV2; possible D gene TRBD1, 5 bases. The CDR3 length is 19 residues. Trimming shortened V by 2 bases and J by 5 bases, and 25 bases separated the two germline ends. The germline V gene encodes CDR1 SNHLY and CDR2 FYNNEI. CDR3 bases: TGTGCCAGCAGTGAAAGGGGAGGGGTCGGGCCCGGTGAAAGAAACACCATATATTTT. Translated: CASSERGGVGPGERNTIYF.

This clone was found a few times. This chain joins TRBV10-3 and TRBJ1-1; D perhaps matches TRBD1 (6 bases). The CDR3 sequence is 13 residues long. Per the germline V gene, CDR1 is ENHRY and CDR2 is SYGVKD. Trimming stripped 5 bases from V and 3 bases from J, with 10 bases between. This chain's CDR3 is CAISREGDTEAFF. DNA for the CDR3: TGTGCCATCAGTAGGGAGGGGGACACTGAAGCTTTCTTT.

This clone has more than one count but fewer than ten. For the CDR3, the DNA is TGTGCCAGCAGCTTAGAAGGACAGGGGGTAAATGGCTACACCTTC. Translated, it gives CASSLEGQGVNGYTF. The gene calls are TRBV7-2 and TRBJ1-2; the match to TRBD1 covers 10 bases. Germline V CDR1 and CDR2: SGHTA, FQGNSA. This CDR3 contains 15 residues. V lost 1 base to trimming and J lost 6 bases; unmatched junction nucleotides: 5.

V gene TRBV6-5 combines with J gene TRBJ2-3; D is possibly TRBD1 (5 bases). CDR3 length equals 15 residues. Germline V gene lookup returns CDR1 MNHEY and CDR2 SVGAGI. V was trimmed by 6 bases and J by 2 bases, leaving 15 bases between them. This CDR3 reads CASRASTVTTDTQYF. In DNA form, the CDR3 reads TGTGCCAGCAGAGCCTCGACAGTCACCACAGATACGCAGTATTTT.

The rearrangement links TRBV10-3 to TRBJ1-2, with D tentatively TRBD1 (5 bases). CDR1 is ENHRY, CDR2 SYGVKD, per germline. V shed 3 bases and J shed 5 bases, with 7 bases lying between them. This CDR3 region has 12 residues. The CDR3 here is CAISDGGYGYTF. CDR3 bases: TGTGCCATCAGTGACGGGGGGTATGGCTACACCTTC.

The chain joins TRBV2 to TRBJ2-1; D is possibly TRBD1 (5 bases). The germline V gene has CDR1 SNHLY and CDR2 FYNNEI. This CDR3 has 15 amino acids. Trimming stripped 6 bases from V and 6 bases from J, with 18 bases between. This CDR3 is CASSDQGYLGNEQFF. CDR3 bases: TGTGCCAGCAGCGACCAGGGTTACTTGGGCAATGAGCAGTTCTTC.

This clone was recorded a few times. The V gene is TRBV19, the J gene TRBJ2-1; 7 bases map to TRBD2. Trimming removed 6 bases from V and 2 bases from J; junction bases left unmatched: 4. The CDR3 runs to 14 residues. CDR1 and CDR2 (germline): LNHDA, SQIVND (reference sequence). The chain's CDR3 is CASRGGVTYNEQFF. The DNA of the CDR3 is TGTGCCAGTAGGGGAGGGGTCACCTACAATGAGCAGTTCTTC.

This clone showed up just a few times. The chain couples TRBV7-2 to TRBJ1-1; D gene unclear. The CDR3 loop spans 14 amino acids. Trimming removed 5 bases from V and 4 bases from J, with 14 bases in between. Germline lookup yields CDR1 SGHTA and CDR2 FQGNSA. The CDR3 DNA sequence: TGTGCCAGCAGCCTCGGGTTTACGGGCACTGAAGCTTTCTTT. It encodes CASSLGFTGTEAFF.

V gene TRBV30 combines with J gene TRBJ2-7, with TRBD1 identical over 10 bases. V shed 8 bases, J shed 2 bases, and the junction held 9 bases outside the gene matches. The germline gives CDR1 GTSNPN, CDR2 SVGIG (reference sequence). This CDR3 is 14 amino acids long. Here the CDR3 reads CAGMWTGGAYEQYF. The CDR3 DNA reads as TGTGCCGGAATGTGGACAGGGGGAGCCTACGAGCAGTACTTC.

The CDR3 region is CASSHDDRSSYEQYF. CDR3 bases: TGCGCCAGCAGCCATGATGACAGGAGCTCCTACGAGCAGTACTTC. V gene TRBV4-1 combines with J gene TRBJ2-7; a weak D match, TRBD1 (6 bases). V lost 3 bases and J lost 0, with 12 bases in between. The germline gives CDR1 MGHRA, CDR2 YSYEKL. This CDR3 has 15 amino acids.

The chain carries TRBV6-5 and TRBJ2-3, with TRBD1 as a possible D gene (5 bases). CDR3 size: 13 residues. V lost 11 bases and J 4 bases, leaving 16 bases between the germline ends. Germline CDR1 MNHEY, CDR2 SVGAGI. CDR3 loop: CAGKIVGADTQYF. The CDR3 DNA reads TGTGCCGGAAAAATTGTAGGGGCAGATACGCAGTATTTT.

The rearrangement links TRBV18 to TRBJ2-7; D is perhaps TRBD1 (5 bases). The CDR3 extends over 15 amino acids. V dropped 0 bases and J dropped 3 bases, with 12 bases sitting between them. The V gene's germline CDR1 is KGHSH and CDR2 LQKENI. The CDR3 nucleotides read TGTGCCAGCTCACCACCGGGGCCGGTTTTCTACGAGCAGTACTTC. Translated, it gives CASSPPGPVFYEQYF. Combining the CDR3 with reference TRBV18 and TRBJ2-7 gives the whole variable domain NAGVMQNPRHLVRRRGQEARLRCSPMKGHSHVYWYRQLPEEGLKFMVYLQKENIIDESGMPKERFSAEFPKEGPSILRIQQVVRGDSAAYFCASSPPGPVFYEQYFGPGTRLTVT.

The chain joins TRBV4-3 to TRBJ2-5, with TRBD2 as a possible D gene (6 bases). CDR1 and CDR2 from the germline V gene are LGHNA and YSLEER. V lost 4 bases, J lost 1 base, and 13 bases lay in between. The CDR3 has 15 amino acids. In DNA, the CDR3 is TGCGCCAGCAGCCGTACTCGGGACTCCCAAGAGACCCAGTACTTC. It yields the protein CASSRTRDSQETQYF.